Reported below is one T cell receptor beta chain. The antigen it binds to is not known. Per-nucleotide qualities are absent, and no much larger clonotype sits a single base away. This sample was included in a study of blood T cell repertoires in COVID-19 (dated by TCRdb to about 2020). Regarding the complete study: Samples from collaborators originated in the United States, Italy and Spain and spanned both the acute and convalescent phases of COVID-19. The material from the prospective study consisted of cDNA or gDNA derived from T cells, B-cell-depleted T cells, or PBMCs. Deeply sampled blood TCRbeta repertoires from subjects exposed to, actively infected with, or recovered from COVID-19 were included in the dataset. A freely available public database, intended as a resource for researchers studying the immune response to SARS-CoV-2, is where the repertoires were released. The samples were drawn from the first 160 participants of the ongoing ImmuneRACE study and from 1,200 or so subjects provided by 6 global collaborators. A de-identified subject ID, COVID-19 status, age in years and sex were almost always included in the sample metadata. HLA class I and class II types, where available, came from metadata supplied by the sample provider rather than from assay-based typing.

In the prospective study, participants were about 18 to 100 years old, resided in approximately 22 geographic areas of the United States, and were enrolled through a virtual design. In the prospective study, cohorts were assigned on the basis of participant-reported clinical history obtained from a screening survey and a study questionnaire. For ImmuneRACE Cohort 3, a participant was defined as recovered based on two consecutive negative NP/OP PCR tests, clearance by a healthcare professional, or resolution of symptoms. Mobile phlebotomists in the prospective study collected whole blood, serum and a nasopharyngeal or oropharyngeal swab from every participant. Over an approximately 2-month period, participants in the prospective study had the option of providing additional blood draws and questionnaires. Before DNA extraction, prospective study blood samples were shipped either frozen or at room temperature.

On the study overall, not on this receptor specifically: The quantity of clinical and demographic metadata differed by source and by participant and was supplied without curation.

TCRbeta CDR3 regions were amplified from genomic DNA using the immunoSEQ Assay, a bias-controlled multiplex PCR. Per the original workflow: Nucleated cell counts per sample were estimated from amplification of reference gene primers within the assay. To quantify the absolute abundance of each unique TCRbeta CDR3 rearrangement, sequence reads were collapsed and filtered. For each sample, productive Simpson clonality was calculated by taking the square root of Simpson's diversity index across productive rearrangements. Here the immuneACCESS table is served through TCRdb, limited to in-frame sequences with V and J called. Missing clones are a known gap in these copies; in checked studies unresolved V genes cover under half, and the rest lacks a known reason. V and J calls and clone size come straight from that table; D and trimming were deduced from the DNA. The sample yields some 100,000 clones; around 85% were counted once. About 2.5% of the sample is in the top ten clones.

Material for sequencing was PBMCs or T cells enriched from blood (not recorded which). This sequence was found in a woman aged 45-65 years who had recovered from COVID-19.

The CDR3 in this case is CASRWQGAMNSPLHF. The nucleotide sequence is given as TGTGCCAGCAGGTGGCAGGGGGCAATGAATTCACCCCTCCACTTT. The sequence joins TRBV6-5 to TRBJ1-6; 8 bases in the middle match TRBD1. Germline trimming: 6 bases from V, 7 bases from J; junction bases outside gene matches: 8. For CDR1 and CDR2, the germline V gene lists MNHEY and SVGAGI. The CDR3, cysteine through phenylalanine, is 15 amino acids long. The CDR3 DNA has 45 bases and is translated from base 1.